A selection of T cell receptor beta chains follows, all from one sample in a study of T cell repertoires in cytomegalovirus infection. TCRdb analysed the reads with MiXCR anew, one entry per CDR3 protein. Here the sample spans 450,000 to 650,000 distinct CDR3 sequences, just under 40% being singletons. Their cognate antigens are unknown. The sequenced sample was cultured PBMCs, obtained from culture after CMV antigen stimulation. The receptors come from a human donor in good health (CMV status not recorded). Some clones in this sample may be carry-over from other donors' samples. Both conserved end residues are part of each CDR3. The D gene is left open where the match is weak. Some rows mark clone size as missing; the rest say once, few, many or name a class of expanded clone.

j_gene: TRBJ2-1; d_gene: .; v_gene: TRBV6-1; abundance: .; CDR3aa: CASRQDNYNEQFF; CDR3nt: TGTGCCAGCAGACAAGACAACTACAATGAGCAGTTCTTC
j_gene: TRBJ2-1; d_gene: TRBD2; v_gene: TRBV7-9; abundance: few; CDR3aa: CANSGGRNNEQFF; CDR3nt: TGTGCCAACAGCGGGGGGAGGAACAATGAGCAGTTCTTC
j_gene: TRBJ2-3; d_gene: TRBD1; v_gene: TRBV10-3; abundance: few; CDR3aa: CAIRRPGQGEDTQYF; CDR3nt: TGTGCCATCAGGCGACCGGGACAGGGGGAAGATACGCAGTATTTT
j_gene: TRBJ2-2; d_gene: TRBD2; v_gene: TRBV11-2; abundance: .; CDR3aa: CASSPAWGGHTGELFF; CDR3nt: TGTGCCAGCAGTCCCGCGTGGGGGGGACACACCGGGGAGCTGTTTTTT
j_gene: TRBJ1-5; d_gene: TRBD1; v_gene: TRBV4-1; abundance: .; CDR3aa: CASSQPGQGRYQPQHF; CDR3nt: TGCGCCAGCAGCCAGCCGGGACAGGGTCGTTATCAGCCCCAGCATTTT
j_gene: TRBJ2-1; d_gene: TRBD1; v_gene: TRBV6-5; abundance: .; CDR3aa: CASGGGTGESYNEQFF; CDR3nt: TGTGCCAGCGGTGGCGGGACAGGGGAGTCCTACAATGAGCAGTTCTTC
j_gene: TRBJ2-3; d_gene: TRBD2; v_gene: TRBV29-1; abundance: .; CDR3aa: CSVGGRLSDTQYF; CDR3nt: TGCAGCGTGGGCGGGAGGTTATCAGATACGCAGTATTTT
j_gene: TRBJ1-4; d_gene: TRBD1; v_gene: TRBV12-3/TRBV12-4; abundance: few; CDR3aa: CASSPTGQGVEKLFF; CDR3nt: TGTGCCAGCAGTCCAACGGGACAGGGTGTTGAAAAACTGTTTTTT
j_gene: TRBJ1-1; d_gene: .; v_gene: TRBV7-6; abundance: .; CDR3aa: CASSPTEENTEAFF; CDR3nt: TGTGCCAGCAGCCCAACCGAGGAGAACACTGAAGCTTTCTTT
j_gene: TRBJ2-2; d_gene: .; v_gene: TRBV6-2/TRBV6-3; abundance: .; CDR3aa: CASSNSRTGELFF; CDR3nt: TGTGCCAGCAGTAACTCCCGCACCGGGGAGCTGTTTTTT
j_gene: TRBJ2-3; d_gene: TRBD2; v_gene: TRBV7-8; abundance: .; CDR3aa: CASSFERELGDTQYF; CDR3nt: TGTGCCAGCAGCTTTGAGCGGGAGCTCGGGGATACGCAGTATTTT
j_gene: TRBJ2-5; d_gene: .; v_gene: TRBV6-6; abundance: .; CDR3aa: CATLGGGSGTQYF; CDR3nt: TGTGCCACCCTGGGTGGGGGGTCGGGGACCCAGTACTTC
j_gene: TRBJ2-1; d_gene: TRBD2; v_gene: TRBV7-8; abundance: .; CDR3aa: CASSLIGLAGGSSYNEQFF; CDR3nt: TGTGCCAGCAGCTTAATCGGGCTAGCGGGAGGCAGCTCCTACAATGAGCAGTTCTTC
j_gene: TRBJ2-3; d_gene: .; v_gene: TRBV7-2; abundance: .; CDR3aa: CASSPQATDTQYF; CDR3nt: TGTGCCAGCAGCCCCCAGGCCACAGATACGCAGTATTTT
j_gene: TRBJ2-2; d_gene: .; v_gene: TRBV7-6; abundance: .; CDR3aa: CASSFATGELFF; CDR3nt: TGTGCCAGCAGCTTCGCCACCGGGGAGCTGTTTTTT
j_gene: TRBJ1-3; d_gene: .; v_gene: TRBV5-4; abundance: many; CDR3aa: CASSPGRSSGNTIYF; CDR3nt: TGTGCCAGCAGCCCGGGACGCAGCTCTGGAAACACCATATATTTT
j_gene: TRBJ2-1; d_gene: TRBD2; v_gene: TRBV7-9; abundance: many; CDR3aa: CASTSGLAVNEQFF; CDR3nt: TGTGCCAGCACCTCGGGACTAGCGGTCAATGAGCAGTTCTTC
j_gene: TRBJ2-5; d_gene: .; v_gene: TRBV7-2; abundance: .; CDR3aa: CASRVQGTETQYF; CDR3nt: TGTGCCAGCAGAGTACAGGGAACAGAGACCCAGTACTTC
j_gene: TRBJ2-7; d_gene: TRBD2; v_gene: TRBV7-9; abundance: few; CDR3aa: CASSALAGSSYEQYF; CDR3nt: TGTGCCAGCAGCGCCTTAGCGGGGAGCTCCTACGAGCAGTACTTC
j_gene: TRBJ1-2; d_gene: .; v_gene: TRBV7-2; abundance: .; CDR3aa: CASSLARTDGYTF; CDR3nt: TGTGCCAGCAGCTTAGCCAGGACAGATGGCTACACCTTC
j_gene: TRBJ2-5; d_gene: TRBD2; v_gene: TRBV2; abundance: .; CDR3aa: CASRNRRGGRETQYF; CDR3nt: TGTGCCAGCAGGAACCGGCGGGGGGGCCGAGAGACCCAGTACTTC
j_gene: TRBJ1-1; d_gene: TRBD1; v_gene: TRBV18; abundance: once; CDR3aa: CASSIMTGTTEAFF; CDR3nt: TGTGCCAGCTCAATAATGACAGGGACGACTGAAGCTTTCTTT
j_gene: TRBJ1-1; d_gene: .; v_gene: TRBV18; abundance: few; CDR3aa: CASSLLPPARNTEAFF; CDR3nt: TGTGCCAGCTCCCTCCTACCCCCAGCCCGGAACACTGAAGCTTTCTTT
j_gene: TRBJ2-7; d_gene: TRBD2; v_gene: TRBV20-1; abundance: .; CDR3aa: CSAFGTSGGSYEQYF; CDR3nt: TGCAGTGCCTTTGGGACTAGCGGGGGGAGTTACGAGCAGTACTTC
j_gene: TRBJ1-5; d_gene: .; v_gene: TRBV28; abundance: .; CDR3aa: CASSRGYNQPQHF; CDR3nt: TGTGCCAGTTCCAGGGGTTACAATCAGCCCCAGCATTTT
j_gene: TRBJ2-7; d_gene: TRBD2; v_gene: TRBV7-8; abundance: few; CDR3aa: CASSIRTSGGYEQYF; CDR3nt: TGTGCCAGCAGCATCCGGACTAGCGGGGGGTACGAGCAGTACTTC
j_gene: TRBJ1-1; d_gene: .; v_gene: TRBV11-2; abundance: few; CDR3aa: CASSPRMIGMTEAFF; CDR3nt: TGTGCCAGCAGCCCCCGGATGATAGGTATGACTGAAGCTTTCTTT
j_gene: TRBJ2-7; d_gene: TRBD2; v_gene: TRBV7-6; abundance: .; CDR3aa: CASSLARGGAYEQYF; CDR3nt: TGTGCCAGCAGCTTAGCCCGGGGAGGGGCCTACGAGCAGTACTTC
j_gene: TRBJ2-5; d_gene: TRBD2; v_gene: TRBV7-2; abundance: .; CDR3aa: CASSFRGGAAGETQYF; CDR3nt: TGTGCCAGCAGCTTCCGGGGGGGGGCGGCGGGGGAGACCCAGTACTTC
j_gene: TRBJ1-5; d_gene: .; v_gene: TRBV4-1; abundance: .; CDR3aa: CASSQVKGVLSLSNQPQHF; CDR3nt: TGCGCCAGCAGCCAAGTTAAGGGGGTGCTCAGCCTGAGCAATCAGCCCCAGCATTTT
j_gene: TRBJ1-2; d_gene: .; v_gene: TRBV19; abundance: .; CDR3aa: CASSASQTALYGYTF; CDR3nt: TGTGCCAGTAGTGCTTCCCAGACGGCACTCTATGGCTACACCTTC
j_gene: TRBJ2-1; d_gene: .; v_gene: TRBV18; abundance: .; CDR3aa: CASSPETRDGAEQFF; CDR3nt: TGTGCCAGCTCACCTGAGACGAGGGACGGAGCTGAGCAGTTCTTC
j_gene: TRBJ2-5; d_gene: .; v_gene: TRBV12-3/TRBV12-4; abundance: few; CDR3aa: CASSRMGETQYF; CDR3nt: TGTGCCAGCAGCCGTATGGGGGAGACCCAGTACTTC
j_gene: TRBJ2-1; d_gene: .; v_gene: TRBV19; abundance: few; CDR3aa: CASTDESGPSYNEQFF; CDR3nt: TGTGCCAGTACCGATGAATCGGGACCGTCCTACAATGAGCAGTTCTTC
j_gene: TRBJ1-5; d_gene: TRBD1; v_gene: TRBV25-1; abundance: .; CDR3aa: CASSWPRRDRASNQPQHF; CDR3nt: TGTGCCAGCAGTTGGCCACGAAGGGACAGGGCCAGCAATCAGCCCCAGCATTTT
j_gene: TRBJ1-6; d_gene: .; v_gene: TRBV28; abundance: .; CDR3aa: CASTFMSIFYNSPLHF; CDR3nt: TGTGCCAGCACTTTCATGTCTATTTTCTATAATTCACCCCTCCACTTT
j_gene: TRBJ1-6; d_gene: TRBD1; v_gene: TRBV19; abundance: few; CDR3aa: CASSPGGGGASNSPLHF; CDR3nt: TGTGCCAGTAGTCCCGGCGGAGGGGGCGCGTCAAATTCACCCCTCCACTTT
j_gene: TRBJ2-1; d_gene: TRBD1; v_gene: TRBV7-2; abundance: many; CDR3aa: CASSPTGQSYNEQFF; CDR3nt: TGTGCCAGCAGCCCTACGGGACAGTCCTACAATGAGCAGTTCTTC
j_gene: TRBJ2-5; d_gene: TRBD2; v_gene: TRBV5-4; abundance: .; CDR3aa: CASRHMTSGAEETQYF; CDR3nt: TGTGCCAGCAGGCACATGACTAGCGGGGCTGAAGAGACCCAGTACTTC
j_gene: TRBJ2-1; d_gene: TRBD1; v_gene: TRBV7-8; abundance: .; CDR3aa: CASSLRTGGAHNEQFF; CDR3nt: TGTGCCAGCAGCTTACGGACAGGGGGAGCCCACAATGAGCAGTTCTTC
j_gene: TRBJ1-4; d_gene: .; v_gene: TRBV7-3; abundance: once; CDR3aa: CASSSTAYNEKLFF; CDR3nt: TGTGCCAGCAGCTCGACAGCGTATAATGAAAAACTGTTTTTT
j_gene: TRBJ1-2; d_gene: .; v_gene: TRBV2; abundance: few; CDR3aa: CASSEALGPNYGYTF; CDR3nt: TGTGCCAGCAGTGAAGCCCTAGGGCCTAACTATGGCTACACCTTC
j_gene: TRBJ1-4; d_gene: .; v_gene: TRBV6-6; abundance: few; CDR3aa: CASSYGGGGATNEKLFF; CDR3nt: TGTGCCAGCAGTTACGGGGGGGGGGGAGCAACTAATGAAAAACTGTTTTTT
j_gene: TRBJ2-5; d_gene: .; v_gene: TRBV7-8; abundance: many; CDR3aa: CASSLVLTRVTQYF; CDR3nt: TGTGCCAGCAGCTTAGTCCTAACCCGCGTGACCCAGTACTTC
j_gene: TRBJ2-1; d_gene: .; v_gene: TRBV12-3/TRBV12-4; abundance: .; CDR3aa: CASSLLAPYNEQFF; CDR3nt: TGTGCCAGCAGTTTACTAGCGCCCTACAATGAGCAGTTCTTC
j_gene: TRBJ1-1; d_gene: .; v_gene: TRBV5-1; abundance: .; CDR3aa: CASSLLKETEAFF; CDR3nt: TGCGCCAGCAGCTTGCTTAAGGAAACTGAAGCTTTCTTT